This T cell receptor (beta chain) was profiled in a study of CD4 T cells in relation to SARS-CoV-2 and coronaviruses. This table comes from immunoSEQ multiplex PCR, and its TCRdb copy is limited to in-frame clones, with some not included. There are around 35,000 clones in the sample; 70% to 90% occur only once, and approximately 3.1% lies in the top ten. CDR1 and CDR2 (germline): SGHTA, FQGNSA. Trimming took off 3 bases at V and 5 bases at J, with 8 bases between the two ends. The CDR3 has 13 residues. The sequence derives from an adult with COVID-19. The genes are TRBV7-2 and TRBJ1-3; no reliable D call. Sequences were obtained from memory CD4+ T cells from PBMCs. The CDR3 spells CASSFRQRNTIYF. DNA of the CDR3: TGTGCCAGCAGCTTCCGTCAGAGAAACACCATATATTTT. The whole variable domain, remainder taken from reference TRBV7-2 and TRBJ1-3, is GAGVSQSPSNKVTEKGKDVELRCDPISGHTALYWYRQSLGQGLEFLIYFQGNSAPDKSGLPSDRFSAERTGGSVSTLTIQRTQQEDSAVYLCASSFRQRNTIYFGEGSWLTVV.